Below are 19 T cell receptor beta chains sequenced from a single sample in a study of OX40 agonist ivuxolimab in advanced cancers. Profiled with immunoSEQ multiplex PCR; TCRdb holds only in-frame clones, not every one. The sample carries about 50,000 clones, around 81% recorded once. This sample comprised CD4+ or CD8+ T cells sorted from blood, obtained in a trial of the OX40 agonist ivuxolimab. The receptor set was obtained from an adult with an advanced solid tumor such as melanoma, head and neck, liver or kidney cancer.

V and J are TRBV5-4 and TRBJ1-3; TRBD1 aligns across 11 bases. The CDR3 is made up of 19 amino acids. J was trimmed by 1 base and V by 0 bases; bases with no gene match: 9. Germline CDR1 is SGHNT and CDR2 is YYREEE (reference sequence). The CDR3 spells CASSLEGRTGGRSGNTIYF. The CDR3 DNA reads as TGTGCCAGCAGCTTGGAGGGAAGGACAGGGGGCCGATCTGGAAACACCATATATTTT.

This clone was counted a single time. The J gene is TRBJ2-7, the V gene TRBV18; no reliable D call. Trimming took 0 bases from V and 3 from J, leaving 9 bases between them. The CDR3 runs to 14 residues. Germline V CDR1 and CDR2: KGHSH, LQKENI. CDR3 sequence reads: CASSPPWAYYEQYF. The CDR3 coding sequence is TGTGCCAGCTCACCACCGTGGGCATACTACGAGCAGTACTTC.

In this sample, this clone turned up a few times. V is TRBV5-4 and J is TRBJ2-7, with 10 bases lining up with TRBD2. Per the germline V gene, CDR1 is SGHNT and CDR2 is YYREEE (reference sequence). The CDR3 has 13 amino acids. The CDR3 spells CATALAGADEQYF. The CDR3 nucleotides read TGTGCTACGGCCCTAGCGGGAGCAGACGAGCAGTACTTC. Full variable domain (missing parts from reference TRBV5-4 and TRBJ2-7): ETGVTQSPTHLIKTRGQQVTLRCSSQSGHNTVSWYQQALGQGPQFIFQYYREEENGRGNFPPRFSGLQFPNYSSELNVNALELDDSALYLCATALAGADEQYFGPGTRLTVT.

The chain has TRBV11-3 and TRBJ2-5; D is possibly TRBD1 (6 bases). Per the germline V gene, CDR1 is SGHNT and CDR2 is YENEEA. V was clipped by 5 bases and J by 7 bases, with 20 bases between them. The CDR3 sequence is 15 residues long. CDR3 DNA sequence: TGTGCCAGCAGCCCCGCTGGAGGATTAGGGGGGACCCAGTACTTC. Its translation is CASSPAGGLGGTQYF.

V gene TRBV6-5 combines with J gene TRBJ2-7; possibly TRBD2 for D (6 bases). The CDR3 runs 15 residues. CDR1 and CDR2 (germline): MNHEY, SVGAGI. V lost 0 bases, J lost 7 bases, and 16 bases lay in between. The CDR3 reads CASSYSGQGGWEQYF. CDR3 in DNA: TGTGCCAGCAGTTACTCGGGGCAGGGAGGTTGGGAGCAGTACTTC.

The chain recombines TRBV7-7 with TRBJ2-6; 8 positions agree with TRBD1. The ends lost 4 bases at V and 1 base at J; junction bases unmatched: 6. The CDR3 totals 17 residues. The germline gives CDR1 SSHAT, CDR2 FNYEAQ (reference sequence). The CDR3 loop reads CASSSGTGPSGANVLTF. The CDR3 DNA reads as TGTGCCAGCAGCTCCGGGACAGGACCTTCTGGGGCCAACGTCCTGACTTTC.

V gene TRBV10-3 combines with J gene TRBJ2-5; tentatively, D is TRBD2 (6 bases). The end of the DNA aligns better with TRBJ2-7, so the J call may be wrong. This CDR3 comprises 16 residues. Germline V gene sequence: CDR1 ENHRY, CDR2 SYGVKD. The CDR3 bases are TGTGCCATCAGTGACCCGGGACTCAACGCGGGGTACGAGCAGTACTTC. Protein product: CAISDPGLNAGYEQYF.

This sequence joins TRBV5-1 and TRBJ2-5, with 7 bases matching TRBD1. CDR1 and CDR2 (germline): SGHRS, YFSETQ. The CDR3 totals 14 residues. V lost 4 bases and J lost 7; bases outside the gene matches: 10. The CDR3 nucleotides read TGCGCCAGCAGCGTATTAACAGGGGAAGGGACCCAGTACTTC. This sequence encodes CASSVLTGEGTQYF.

The CDR3 nucleotides read TGTGCCAGTAGTACTCAAGGACAGGGGGCCTTCTACGAGCAGTACTTC. Its protein product is CASSTQGQGAFYEQYF. V and J are TRBV19 and TRBJ2-7, with 11 nucleotides matching TRBD1. Germline V gives CDR1 LNHDA, CDR2 SQIVND (reference sequence). The CDR3 spans 16 residues. V lost 4 bases, J lost 3 bases, and 8 bases stayed unmatched.

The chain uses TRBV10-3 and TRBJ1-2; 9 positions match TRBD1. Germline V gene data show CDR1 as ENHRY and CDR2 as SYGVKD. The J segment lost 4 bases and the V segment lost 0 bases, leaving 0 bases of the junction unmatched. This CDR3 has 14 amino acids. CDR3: CAISESTGGYGYTF. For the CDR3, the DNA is TGTGCCATCAGTGAGTCGACAGGGGGCTATGGCTACACCTTC.

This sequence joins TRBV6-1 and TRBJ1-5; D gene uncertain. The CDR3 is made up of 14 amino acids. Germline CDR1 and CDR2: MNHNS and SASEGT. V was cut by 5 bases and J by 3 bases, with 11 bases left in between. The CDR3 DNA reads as TGTGCCAGCAGTAGGCGTCGAGACAATCAGCCCCAGCATTTT. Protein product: CASSRRRDNQPQHF.

As DNA, the CDR3 is TGCGCCAGCAGCCAAGATCCGAGGGGGGGGGCTCTCGACGAGCAGTACTTC. Encoded protein: CASSQDPRGGALDEQYF. This chain links TRBV4-3 with TRBJ2-7, with TRBD2 as a possible D gene (7 bases). The CDR3 totals 17 residues. V dropped 0 bases and J dropped 5 bases, with 20 bases sitting between them. CDR1 is LGHNA, CDR2 YSLEER, per germline.

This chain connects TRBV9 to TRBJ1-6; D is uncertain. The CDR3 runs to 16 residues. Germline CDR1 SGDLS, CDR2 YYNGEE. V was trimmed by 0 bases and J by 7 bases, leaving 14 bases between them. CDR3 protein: CASSVGASAWNSPLHF. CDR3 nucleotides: TGTGCCAGCAGCGTAGGAGCCTCGGCCTGGAATTCACCCCTCCACTTT. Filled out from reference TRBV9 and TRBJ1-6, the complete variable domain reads DSGVTQTPKHLITATGQRVTLRCSPRSGDLSVYWYQQSLDQGLQFLIQYYNGEERAKGNILERFSAQQFPDLHSELNLSSLELGDSALYFCASSVGASAWNSPLHFGNGTRLTVT.

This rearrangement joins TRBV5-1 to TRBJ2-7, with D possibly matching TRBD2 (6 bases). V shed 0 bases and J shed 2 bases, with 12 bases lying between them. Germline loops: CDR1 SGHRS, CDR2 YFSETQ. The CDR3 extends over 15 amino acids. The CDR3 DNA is TGCGCCAGCAGCTTGGGCGGGGACGGGACCTACGAGCAGTACTTC. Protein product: CASSLGGDGTYEQYF.

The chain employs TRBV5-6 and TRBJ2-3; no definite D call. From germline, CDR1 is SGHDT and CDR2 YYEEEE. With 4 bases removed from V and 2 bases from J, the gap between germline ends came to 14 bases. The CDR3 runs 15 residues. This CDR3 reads CASSVQPGYTDTQYF. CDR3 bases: TGTGCCAGCAGCGTTCAGCCTGGCTACACAGATACGCAGTATTTT.

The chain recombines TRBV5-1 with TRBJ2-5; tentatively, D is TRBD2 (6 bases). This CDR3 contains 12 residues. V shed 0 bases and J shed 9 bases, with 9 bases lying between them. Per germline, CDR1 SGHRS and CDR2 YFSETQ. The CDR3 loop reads CASSLAGEAQYF. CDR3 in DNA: TGCGCCAGCAGCTTGGCGGGGGAGGCCCAGTACTTC.

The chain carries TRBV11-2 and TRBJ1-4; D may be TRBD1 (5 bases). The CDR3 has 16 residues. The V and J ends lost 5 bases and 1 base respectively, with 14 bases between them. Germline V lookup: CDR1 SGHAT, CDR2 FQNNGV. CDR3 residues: CASSPSSQGTNEKLFF. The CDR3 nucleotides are TGTGCCAGCAGCCCCTCTTCCCAGGGAACTAATGAAAAACTGTTTTTT. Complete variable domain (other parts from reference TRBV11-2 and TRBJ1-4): EAGVAQSPRYKIIEKRQSVAFWCNPISGHATLYWYQQILGQGPKLLIQFQNNGVVDDSQLPKDRFSAERLKGVDSTLKIQPAKLEDSAVYLCASSPSSQGTNEKLFFGSGTQLSVL.

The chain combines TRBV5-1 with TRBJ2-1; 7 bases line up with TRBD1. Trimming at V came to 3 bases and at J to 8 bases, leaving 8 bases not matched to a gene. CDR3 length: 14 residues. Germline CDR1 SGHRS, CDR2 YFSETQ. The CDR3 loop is CASSWIQGWDEQFF. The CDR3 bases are TGCGCCAGCAGCTGGATACAGGGGTGGGATGAGCAGTTCTTC. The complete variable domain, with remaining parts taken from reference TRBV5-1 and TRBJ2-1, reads KAGVTQTPRYLIKTRGQQVTLSCSPISGHRSVSWYQQTPGQGLQFLFEYFSETQRNKGNFPGRFSGRQFSNSRSEMNVSTLELGDSALYLCASSWIQGWDEQFFGPGTRLTVL.

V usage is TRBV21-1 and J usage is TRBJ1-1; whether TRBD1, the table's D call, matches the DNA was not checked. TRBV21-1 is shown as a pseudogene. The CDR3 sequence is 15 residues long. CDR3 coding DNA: TGTGCCAGCAGCAAAGCGAGGACAGTTAACACTGAAGCTTTCTTT. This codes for CASSKARTVNTEAFF.